The T cell receptor beta chain described here comes from a study of T cell clones after liver transplantation. At the level of the study: Draws occurred before transplant, before withdrawal, and after complete or failed withdrawal.

Regarding this clone: The antigen is undetermined.

The data were produced by immunoSEQ multiplex PCR, yet TCRdb's version contains in-frame clones alone and is incomplete. The sample shows roughly 100,000 clones, roughly four fifths of them seen only once. Looked up from germline, CDR1 is MDHEN and CDR2 is SYDVKM. The CDR3 is 16 residues long. The V end was cut by 3 bases, the J end by 2 bases, with 16 bases between. Whole-study results and caveats: A larger donor-reactive than third-party decline suggested partial antigen-specific deletion.

The TCR originated in a human patient who received a liver transplant. A share of the T cells may be of graft donor origin. Material: CD4+ T cells from blood, obtained approximately 4 years after liver transplant. The genes are TRBV28 and TRBJ2-5; possible D gene TRBD2, 5 bases. The CDR3 DNA reads as TGTGCCAGCAGTTTCGCGGAGGACGGAAGACAAGAGACCCAGTACTTC. It is translated as CASSFAEDGRQETQYF.